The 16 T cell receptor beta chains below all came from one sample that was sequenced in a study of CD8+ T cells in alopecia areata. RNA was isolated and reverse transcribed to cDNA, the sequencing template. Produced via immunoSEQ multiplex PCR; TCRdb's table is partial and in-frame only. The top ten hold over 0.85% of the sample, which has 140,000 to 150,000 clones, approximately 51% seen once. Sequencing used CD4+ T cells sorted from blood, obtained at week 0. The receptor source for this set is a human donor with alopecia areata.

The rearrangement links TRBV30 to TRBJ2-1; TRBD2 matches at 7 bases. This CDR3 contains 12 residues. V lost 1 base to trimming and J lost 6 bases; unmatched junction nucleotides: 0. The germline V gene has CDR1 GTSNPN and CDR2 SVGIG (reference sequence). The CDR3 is CAWSAGGNEQFF. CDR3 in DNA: TGTGCCTGGAGTGCGGGGGGCAATGAGCAGTTCTTC.

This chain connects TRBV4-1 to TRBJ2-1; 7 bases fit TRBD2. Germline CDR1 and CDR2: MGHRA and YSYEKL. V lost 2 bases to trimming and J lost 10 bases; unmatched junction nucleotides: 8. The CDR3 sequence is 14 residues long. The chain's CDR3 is CASSQPGGGGEQFF. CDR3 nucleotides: TGCGCCAGCAGCCAACCTGGGGGGGGAGGGGAGCAGTTCTTC.

The CDR3 sequence: CASSGNQPQHF. The CDR3 region has the DNA TGTGCCAGCAGTGGAAATCAGCCCCAGCATTTT. The genes are TRBV6-6 and TRBJ1-5; D is unresolved. V dropped 5 bases and J dropped 4 bases, with 3 bases sitting between them. CDR1 MNHNY and CDR2 SVGAGI come from the germline V gene (reference sequence). There are 11 residues in the CDR3.

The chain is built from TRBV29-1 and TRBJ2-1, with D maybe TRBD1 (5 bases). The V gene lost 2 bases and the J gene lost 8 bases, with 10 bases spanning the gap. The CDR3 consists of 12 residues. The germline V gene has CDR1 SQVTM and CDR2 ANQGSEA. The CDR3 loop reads CSVESQGHEQFF. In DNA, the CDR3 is TGCAGCGTTGAATCGCAGGGTCATGAGCAGTTCTTC.

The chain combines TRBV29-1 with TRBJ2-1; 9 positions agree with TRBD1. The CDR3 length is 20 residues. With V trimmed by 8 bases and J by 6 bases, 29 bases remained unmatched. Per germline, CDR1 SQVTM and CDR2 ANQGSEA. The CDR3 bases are TGCAGCCCGAAACTAACATTGTGGGGACAGGGTCGTTGGTACTTCAATGAGCAGTTCTTC. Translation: CSPKLTLWGQGRWYFNEQFF.

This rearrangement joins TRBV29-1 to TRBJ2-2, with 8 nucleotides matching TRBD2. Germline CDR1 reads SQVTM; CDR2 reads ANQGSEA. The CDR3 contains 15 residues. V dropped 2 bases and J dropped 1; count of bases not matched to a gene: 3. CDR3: CSVEWLAGNTGELFF. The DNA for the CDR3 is TGCAGCGTTGAATGGCTAGCGGGGAACACCGGGGAGCTGTTTTTT.

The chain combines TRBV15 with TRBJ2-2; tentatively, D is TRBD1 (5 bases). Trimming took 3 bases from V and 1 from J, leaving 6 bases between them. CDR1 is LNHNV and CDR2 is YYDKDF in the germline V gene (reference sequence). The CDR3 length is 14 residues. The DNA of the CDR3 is TGTGCCACCAGCAGTACAGGGAACACCGGGGAGCTGTTTTTT. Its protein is CATSSTGNTGELFF.

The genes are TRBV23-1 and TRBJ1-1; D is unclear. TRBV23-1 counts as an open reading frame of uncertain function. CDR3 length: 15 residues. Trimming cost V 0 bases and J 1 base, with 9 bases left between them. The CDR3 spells CASSQSERKNTEAFF. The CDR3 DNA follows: TGCGCCAGCAGTCAATCGGAAAGGAAGAACACTGAAGCTTTCTTT.

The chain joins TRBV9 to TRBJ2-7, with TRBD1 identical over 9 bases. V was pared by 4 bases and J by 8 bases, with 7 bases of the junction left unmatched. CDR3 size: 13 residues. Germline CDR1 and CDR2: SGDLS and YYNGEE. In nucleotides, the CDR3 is TGTGCCAGCAGCCAGGGGGACAGGGAGAAGCAGTACTTC. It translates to CASSQGDREKQYF.

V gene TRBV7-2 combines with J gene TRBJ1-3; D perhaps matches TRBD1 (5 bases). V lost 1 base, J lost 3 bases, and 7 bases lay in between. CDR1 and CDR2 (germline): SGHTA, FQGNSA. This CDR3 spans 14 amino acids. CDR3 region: CASSLGQGGNTIYF. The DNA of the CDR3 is TGTGCCAGCAGCTTAGGGCAGGGTGGAAACACCATATATTTT.

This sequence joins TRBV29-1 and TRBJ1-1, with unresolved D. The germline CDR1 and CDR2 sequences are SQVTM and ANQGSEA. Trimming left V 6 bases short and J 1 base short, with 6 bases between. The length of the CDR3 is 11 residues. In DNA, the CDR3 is TGCAGCGTACCCAGGAACACTGAAGCTTTCTTT. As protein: CSVPRNTEAFF.

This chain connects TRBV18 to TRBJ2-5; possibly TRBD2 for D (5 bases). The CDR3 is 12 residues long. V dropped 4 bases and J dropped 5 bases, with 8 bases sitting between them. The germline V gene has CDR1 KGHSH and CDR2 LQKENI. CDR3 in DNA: TGTGCCAGCTCACGTAGCGTGGAGACCCAGTACTTC. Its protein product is CASSRSVETQYF.

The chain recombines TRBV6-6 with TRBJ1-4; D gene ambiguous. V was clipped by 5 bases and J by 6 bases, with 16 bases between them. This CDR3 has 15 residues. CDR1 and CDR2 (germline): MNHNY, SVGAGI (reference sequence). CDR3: CASSRERGLDEKLFF. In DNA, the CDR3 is TGTGCCAGCAGTAGGGAGCGTGGGTTGGATGAAAAACTGTTTTTT.

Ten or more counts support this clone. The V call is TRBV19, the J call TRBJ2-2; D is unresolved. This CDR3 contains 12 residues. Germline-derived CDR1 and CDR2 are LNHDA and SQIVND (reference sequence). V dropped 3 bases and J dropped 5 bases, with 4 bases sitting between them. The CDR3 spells CASSMTTGELFF. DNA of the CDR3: TGTGCCAGTAGTATGACTACCGGGGAGCTGTTTTTT.

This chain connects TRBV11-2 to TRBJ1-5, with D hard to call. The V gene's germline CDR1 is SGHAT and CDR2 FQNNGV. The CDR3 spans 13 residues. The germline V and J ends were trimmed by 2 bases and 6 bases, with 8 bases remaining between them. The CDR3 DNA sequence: TGTGCCAGCAGCTTAAGGTTCTCTCAGCCCCAGCATTTT. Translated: CASSLRFSQPQHF.

In DNA, the CDR3 is TGCAGCGTTGATCCCGACAGATATGGCTACACCTTC. It translates to CSVDPDRYGYTF. V usage is TRBV29-1 and J usage is TRBJ1-2; D perhaps matches TRBD1 (5 bases). The CDR3 covers 12 residues. Germline V gives CDR1 SQVTM, CDR2 ANQGSEA. V lost 3 bases to trimming and J lost 5 bases, with 10 bases between them.